This TCR beta chain comes out of a study of beta chain features in type 1 diabetes. Concerning this clone itself: Its antigen is as yet unknown.

Whole-study results and caveats: In every one of the four CD4+ subsets, TCRB CDR3s were moderately but significantly shorter in Type 1 diabetes patients.

Expressed TCRB transcripts were sequenced because the isolated RNA had all been reverse transcribed beforehand. Clones were sequenced by immunoSEQ multiplex PCR, and TCRdb holds only the in-frame ones, with some missing. The data hold roughly 250,000 clones, with roughly 22% observed a single time. The sequenced sample consisted of naive CD4+ T cells from blood. This clonotype was obtained from a middle-aged woman with type 1 diabetes.

The CDR3 loop reads CASSISASGMTYEQYF. In DNA form, the CDR3 reads TGTGCCAGTAGTATCTCGGCTAGCGGGATGACCTACGAGCAGTACTTC. The chain is built from TRBV19 and TRBJ2-7; TRBD2 agrees at 9 bases. This CDR3 has 16 residues. V lost 3 bases to trimming and J lost 2 bases; unmatched junction nucleotides: 8. Germline CDR1 is LNHDA and CDR2 is SQIVND (reference sequence).